Below, 29 T cell receptor beta chains from the same sample are listed, as sequenced in a study of shared clonotypes between healthy human individuals. TCRdb keeps only in-frame clones here, not all; method: immunoSEQ multiplex PCR. The table has a few million clones, approximately 95% seen once. The material sequenced was naive CD4+ T cells from PBMCs. Regarding subset: CD45RA+ positively selected. These receptor sequences come from a man between 18 and 29 years old in good health. Some clones in this sample may be carry-over from other donors' samples.

The rearrangement joins TRBV4-3 to TRBJ2-7; D remains ambiguous. There are 15 residues in the CDR3. Per germline, CDR1 LGHNA and CDR2 YSLEER. V gave up 0 bases and J gave up 5 bases, with 14 bases separating them. CDR3 amino acids: CASSQDRPRHHEQYF. CDR3 in DNA: TGCGCCAGCAGCCAAGATCGACCCAGGCACCACGAGCAGTACTTC.

This clone was seen only once. Here the CDR3 DNA reads TGCGCCAGCAGCACCGGACAGGGATCGTTGAACACTGAAGCTTTCTTT. Its protein is CASSTGQGSLNTEAFF. This rearrangement joins TRBV5-1 to TRBJ1-1, with TRBD1 identical over 8 bases. Unmatched junction bases numbered 8, after V lost 4 bases and J lost 0 bases. This CDR3 has 16 residues. Per germline, CDR1 SGHRS and CDR2 YFSETQ. The entire variable domain, with the rest obtained from reference TRBV5-1 and TRBJ1-1, is as follows: KAGVTQTPRYLIKTRGQQVTLSCSPISGHRSVSWYQQTPGQGLQFLFEYFSETQRNKGNFPGRFSGRQFSNSRSEMNVSTLELGDSALYLCASSTGQGSLNTEAFFGQGTRLTVV.

The chain couples TRBV7-2 to TRBJ2-2; D not resolved. Per germline, CDR1 SGHTA and CDR2 FQGNSA. With 6 bases removed from V and 4 bases from J, the gap between germline ends came to 15 bases. This CDR3 has 15 amino acids. Here the CDR3 DNA reads TGTGCCAGCAGGTGGAAGAAGACTGCCACCGGGGAGCTGTTTTTT. Translating gives CASRWKKTATGELFF.

The V and J genes are TRBV6-1 and TRBJ1-1, with D unresolved. The CDR3 contains 14 residues. Trimming stripped 3 bases from V and 4 bases from J, with 12 bases between. Germline CDR1 and CDR2: MNHNS and SASEGT. The CDR3 sequence: CASSEWRRLTEAFF. CDR3 bases: TGTGCCAGCAGTGAGTGGAGGCGGCTCACTGAAGCTTTCTTT.

This chain links TRBV29-1 with TRBJ2-3; a weak D match, TRBD1 (5 bases). The V and J ends lost 3 bases and 6 bases respectively, with 16 bases between them. Germline V gene data show CDR1 as SQVTM and CDR2 as ANQGSEA. This CDR3 spans 14 amino acids. This CDR3 is CSVEWPRAADTQYF. As DNA, the CDR3 is TGCAGCGTTGAGTGGCCCAGGGCGGCGGATACGCAGTATTTT.

This clone appeared once. The rearrangement joins TRBV5-1 to TRBJ2-3; TRBD1 matches at 9 bases. The CDR3 length is 15 residues. CDR1 SGHRS and CDR2 YFSETQ come from the germline V gene. V was pared by 0 bases and J by 5 bases, with 4 bases of the junction left unmatched. The CDR3 reads CASSLGRQGGDTQYF. The DNA of the CDR3 is TGCGCCAGCAGCTTGGGACGACAGGGGGGAGATACGCAGTATTTT.

This clone occurred a few times. A junction end diverges from the germline sequence, so it may reflect a read error. The J gene is TRBJ1-2, the V gene TRBV7-3, with D perhaps TRBD1 (5 bases). CDR3 size: 13 residues. Germline V lookup: CDR1 SGHTA, CDR2 FQGTGA. CDR3 sequence: CASSLTTGGGYTF. The CDR3 bases are TGTGCCAGCAGCCTAACTACAGGCGGGGGCTACACCTTC.

The V gene is TRBV28, the J gene TRBJ2-3; D perhaps matches TRBD2 (6 bases). Germline V CDR1 and CDR2: MDHEN, SYDVKM. The CDR3 consists of 15 residues. V lost 5 bases and J lost 1, with 13 bases in between. DNA of the CDR3: TGTGCCAGCAGTCCCCTCGGGGAGGGCACAGATACGCAGTATTTT. It specifies CASSPLGEGTDTQYF. Full variable domain (remainder filled in from reference TRBV28 and TRBJ2-3): DVKVTQSSRYLVKRTGEKVFLECVQDMDHENMFWYRQDPGLGLRLIYFSYDVKMKEKGDIPEGYSVSREKKERFSLILESASTNQTSMYLCASSPLGEGTDTQYFGPGTRLTVL.

V usage is TRBV18 and J usage is TRBJ2-7, with 7 bases matching TRBD1. CDR3 length equals 16 residues. After removal of 5 bases from V and 3 bases from J, the junction contained 13 bases not matched to a gene. From germline, CDR1 is KGHSH and CDR2 LQKENI. In DNA form, the CDR3 reads TGTGCCAGCTCATTCGGGATACAGGGGTCTAGCTACGAGCAGTACTTC. This translates into CASSFGIQGSSYEQYF.

About this clone itself: Since no conserved phenylalanine or tryptophan closes the CDR3, a read error is the likely cause. This rearrangement joins TRBV4-1 to TRBJ2-7; D perhaps matches TRBD2 (6 bases). V dropped 4 bases and J dropped 3 bases, with 16 bases sitting between them. The CDR3 sequence is 15 residues long. Germline V lookup: CDR1 MGHRA, CDR2 YSYEKL. CDR3 nucleotides: TGCGCCAGCAGCCCGGGAGCGGGTTGGGACTACGAGCAGTACCTC. This gives the protein CASSPGAGWDYEQYL.

V and J are TRBV14 and TRBJ2-5; 10 positions match TRBD2. The junction had 4 bases not matched to a gene; V was cut back by 1 base and J by 5 bases. The germline V gene has CDR1 SGHDN and CDR2 FVKESK. This CDR3 has 15 residues. The CDR3 DNA is TGTGCCAGCAGCCAAGCTAGCGGGAGCTGGGAGACCCAGTACTTC. Translating it yields CASSQASGSWETQYF.

The chain carries TRBV7-6 and TRBJ2-5, with 7 bases fitting TRBD2. This CDR3 comprises 14 residues. Germline-derived CDR1 and CDR2 are SGHVS and FNYEAQ. V lost 2 bases and J lost 7; bases outside the gene matches: 7. Here the CDR3 reads CASSLRGEQATQYF. In DNA form, the CDR3 reads TGTGCCAGCAGCTTACGGGGGGAACAGGCGACCCAGTACTTC. The full variable domain, rest sourced from reference TRBV7-6 and TRBJ2-5, is GAGVSQSPRYKVTKRGQDVALRCDPISGHVSLYWYRQALGQGPEFLTYFNYEAQQDKSGLPNDRFSAERPEGSISTLTIQRTEQRDSAMYRCASSLRGEQATQYFGPGTRLLVL.

The chain couples TRBV27 to TRBJ2-1; TRBD1 aligns across 9 bases. Per the germline V gene, CDR1 is MNHEY and CDR2 is SMNVEV (reference sequence). CDR3 length: 16 residues. Trimming at V came to 1 base and at J to 5 bases, leaving 6 bases not matched to a gene. CDR3 protein: CASSLYPGQGNNEQFF. As DNA, the CDR3 is TGTGCCAGCAGTTTATATCCGGGACAGGGTAACAATGAGCAGTTCTTC.

The gene calls are TRBV7-3 and TRBJ2-7; TRBD1 is a possible D gene (6 bases). CDR3 length: 15 amino acids. The V gene lost 4 bases and the J gene lost 7 bases, with 20 bases spanning the gap. The V gene's germline CDR1 is SGHTA and CDR2 FQGTGA. The CDR3 here is CASSSTGPPSGEQYF. CDR3 bases: TGTGCCAGCAGCTCAACAGGGCCACCTTCTGGGGAGCAGTACTTC.

The V and J genes are TRBV27 and TRBJ1-2; 7 nucleotides align to TRBD1. This CDR3 spans 14 amino acids. Losses at the gene ends were 6 bases for V and 4 bases for J; bases not matched to a gene: 8. CDR1 MNHEY and CDR2 SMNVEV come from the germline V gene (reference sequence). In nucleotides, the CDR3 is TGTGCCAGCAGACGGACAGGACCCTCCTATGGCTACACCTTC. Translating gives CASRRTGPSYGYTF.

This chain connects TRBV2 to TRBJ2-3, with D tentatively TRBD1 (6 bases). The CDR3 covers 13 residues. CDR1 and CDR2 from the germline V gene are SNHLY and FYNNEI. Between the trimmed V and J ends, which lost 7 bases and 5 bases, there was a span of 13 bases. Here the CDR3 reads CASIGGTRDTQYF. The CDR3 region has the DNA TGTGCCAGCATAGGGGGAACGAGAGATACGCAGTATTTT.

Comment on this clone: In the same sample, other DNA sequences code for this CDR3. This chain uses TRBV9 with TRBJ2-3; D ambiguous. V was cut by 2 bases and J by 2 bases, with 3 bases left in between. This CDR3 comprises 12 residues. The germline V gene encodes CDR1 SGDLS and CDR2 YYNGEE. The CDR3 bases are TGTGCCAGCAGCGTCGTCACAGATACGCAGTATTTT. This sequence encodes CASSVVTDTQYF.

V and J are TRBV5-1 and TRBJ2-1; the match to TRBD2 covers 10 bases. V lost 1 base to trimming and J lost 2 bases; unmatched junction nucleotides: 3. Looked up from germline, CDR1 is SGHRS and CDR2 is YFSETQ. This CDR3 comprises 16 residues. CDR3: CASSLRSGRTYNEQFF. DNA of the CDR3: TGCGCCAGCAGCTTGCGTAGCGGGAGGACCTACAATGAGCAGTTCTTC. Complete variable domain (other parts from reference TRBV5-1 and TRBJ2-1): KAGVTQTPRYLIKTRGQQVTLSCSPISGHRSVSWYQQTPGQGLQFLFEYFSETQRNKGNFPGRFSGRQFSNSRSEMNVSTLELGDSALYLCASSLRSGRTYNEQFFGPGTRLTVL.

This rearrangement joins TRBV6-1 to TRBJ1-4; possibly TRBD1 for D (6 bases). This CDR3 contains 14 residues. The V and J ends lost 7 bases and 3 bases respectively, with 12 bases between them. Germline-derived CDR1 and CDR2 are MNHNS and SASEGT. Written as DNA, the CDR3 is TGTGCCAGCATTGGTCCAGGGGCTAATGAAAAACTGTTTTTT. Translating gives CASIGPGANEKLFF.

This clone appeared a single time. The chain employs TRBV19 and TRBJ2-2, with D tentatively TRBD2 (5 bases). Germline assignment: CDR1 LNHDA and CDR2 SQIVND (reference sequence). CDR3 length: 16 residues. Deletions cut 9 bases from V and 1 base from J, with 18 bases between. The CDR3 nucleotides are TGTGCCAGCCTGTCTGTTTGGACTCTGAACACCGGGGAGCTGTTTTTT. As protein: CASLSVWTLNTGELFF.

The chain employs TRBV18 and TRBJ2-5, with D tentatively TRBD1 or TRBD2 (5 bases each). In germline, CDR1 is KGHSH, CDR2 LQKENI. V lost 6 bases and J lost 1, with 18 bases in between. The CDR3 contains 16 residues. In DNA form, the CDR3 reads TGTGCCAGCTCGCATAAATCGGGACGGTTCCAAGAGACCCAGTACTTC. Translating it yields CASSHKSGRFQETQYF.

The rearrangement links TRBV5-4 to TRBJ2-2, with D maybe TRBD1 (8 bases). Germline loops: CDR1 SGHNT, CDR2 YYREEE (reference sequence). The CDR3 runs 15 residues. V shed 2 bases and J shed 3 bases, with 11 bases lying between them. DNA of the CDR3: TGTGCCAGCAGCTTACAGGGGGGGCACACCGGGGAGCTGTTTTTT. It translates to CASSLQGGHTGELFF.

The gene calls are TRBV5-5 and TRBJ1-5, with D possibly being TRBD1 (5 bases). Germline CDR1 SGHKS, CDR2 YYEKEE (reference sequence). Trimming cost V 4 bases and J 0 bases, with 11 bases left between them. CDR3 length equals 15 residues. The CDR3 loop reads CASSPDSLSNQPQHF. In DNA form, the CDR3 reads TGTGCCAGCAGCCCCGACAGCCTTAGCAATCAGCCCCAGCATTTT.

This chain connects TRBV5-1 to TRBJ2-3; no definite D call. Germline V lookup: CDR1 SGHRS, CDR2 YFSETQ. This CDR3 spans 16 amino acids. V was pared by 7 bases and J by 0 bases, with 18 bases between. CDR3 sequence reads: CASSSGVGGSTDTQYF. Written as DNA, the CDR3 is TGCGCCAGCTCCTCTGGGGTGGGCGGAAGCACAGATACGCAGTATTTT.

The V call is TRBV28, the J call TRBJ2-7; TRBD2 is a possible D gene (6 bases). CDR3 length: 15 amino acids. V lost 5 bases and J 5 bases, leaving 19 bases between the germline ends. In germline, CDR1 is MDHEN, CDR2 SYDVKM. CDR3 sequence: CASSRGAEGNDEQYF. The CDR3, as DNA: TGTGCCAGCAGTAGAGGGGCGGAGGGTAACGACGAGCAGTACTTC.

This clone was detected only once. The gene calls are TRBV28 and TRBJ1-2; a possible D gene is TRBD1 (5 bases). The CDR3 spans 14 residues. V dropped 1 base and J dropped 2 bases, with 8 bases sitting between them. Germline CDR1 is MDHEN and CDR2 is SYDVKM. The CDR3 spells CASSLLTDNYGYTF. The CDR3 DNA is TGTGCCAGCAGTTTATTGACAGACAACTATGGCTACACCTTC.

The CDR3 DNA sequence: TGTGCCAGCAGCCAGGTGGGTGTGGCGGACTCCTACAATGAGCAGTTCTTC. Translated, it gives CASSQVGVADSYNEQFF. The chain combines TRBV4-2 with TRBJ2-1; D is unresolved. The germline V gene encodes CDR1 LGHNA and CDR2 YNFKEQ. The V gene lost 3 bases and the J gene lost 0 bases, with 15 bases spanning the gap. The CDR3 length is 17 residues.

The chain is built from TRBV4-1 and TRBJ1-6, with unresolved D. The ends were cut back, 1 base at V and 14 bases at J, with 12 bases in the middle. This CDR3 has 13 residues. The germline CDR1 and CDR2 sequences are MGHRA and YSYEKL. CDR3 protein: CASSQGPTFALHF. CDR3 DNA: TGCGCCAGCAGCCAAGGGCCGACGTTCGCCCTCCACTTT.

This clone was found once. The rearrangement joins TRBV14 to TRBJ2-1; 11 bases agree with TRBD2. V was pared by 5 bases and J by 3 bases, with 9 bases of the junction left unmatched. The CDR3 length is 17 residues. The germline CDR1 and CDR2 sequences are SGHDN and FVKESK. CDR3 sequence: CASSSIRGLAVYNEQFF. CDR3 sequence (DNA): TGTGCCAGCAGCTCAATCCGGGGACTAGCGGTCTACAATGAGCAGTTCTTC. Complete variable domain (other parts from reference TRBV14 and TRBJ2-1): EAGVTQFPSHSVIEKGQTVTLRCDPISGHDNLYWYRRVMGKEIKFLLHFVKESKQDESGMPNNRFLAERTGGTYSTLKVQPAELEDSGVYFCASSSIRGLAVYNEQFFGPGTRLTVL.